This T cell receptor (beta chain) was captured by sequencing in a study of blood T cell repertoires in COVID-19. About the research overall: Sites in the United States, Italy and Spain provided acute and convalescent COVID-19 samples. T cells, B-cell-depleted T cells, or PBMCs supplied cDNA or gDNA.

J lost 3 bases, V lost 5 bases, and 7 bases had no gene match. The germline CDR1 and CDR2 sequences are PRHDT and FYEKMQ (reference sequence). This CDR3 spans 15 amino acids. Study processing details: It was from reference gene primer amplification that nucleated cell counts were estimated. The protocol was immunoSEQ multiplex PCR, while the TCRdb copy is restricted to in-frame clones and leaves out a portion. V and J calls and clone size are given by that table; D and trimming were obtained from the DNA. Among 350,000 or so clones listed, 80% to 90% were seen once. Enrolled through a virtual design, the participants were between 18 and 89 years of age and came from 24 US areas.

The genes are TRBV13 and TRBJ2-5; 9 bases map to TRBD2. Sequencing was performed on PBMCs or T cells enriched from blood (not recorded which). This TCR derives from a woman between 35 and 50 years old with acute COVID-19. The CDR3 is CASSTAGLAEETQYF. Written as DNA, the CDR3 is TGTGCCAGCAGCACAGCGGGACTAGCAGAAGAGACCCAGTACTTC.